The present T cell receptor beta chain was sequenced within a study of blood T cell repertoires in COVID-19. About the research overall: T cells, B-cell-depleted T cells, or PBMCs provided the cDNA or gDNA that served as material.

Assay used: immunoSEQ multiplex PCR; TCRdb lists only in-frame clones, some missing. The table has 450,000 or so clones, about 91% seen once. Per the germline V gene, CDR1 is LGHNA and CDR2 is YNFKEQ. There are 16 residues in the CDR3. The V end was cut by 1 base, the J end by 2 bases, with 12 bases between. The chain uses TRBV4-2 and TRBJ1-5, with D unresolved. The origin of this receptor is a woman aged 40 to 50 with COVID-19, enrolled during active disease. Material: peripheral blood. The CDR3 region is CASSQGSSTGNQPQHF. The CDR3 region has the DNA TGTGCCAGCAGCCAAGGATCCTCTACAGGCAATCAGCCCCAGCATTTT.